This T cell receptor (beta chain) derives from a study of T cells of healthy individuals. The germline gives CDR1 ENHRY, CDR2 SYGVKD. There are 16 residues in the CDR3. J gave up 5 bases and V 6 bases, and 8 bases lay outside the gene matches. TCRdb re-analysed the 5' RACE reads in MiXCR, keeping a single row per CDR3 protein. The repertoire has about 53,000 distinct CDR3 sequences, about 14% of them found once; the top ten carry around 16%. This sequence joins TRBV10-3 and TRBJ2-5, with 14 bases identical to TRBD2. This sequence was found in a human donor in good health. The CDR3 DNA sequence: TGTGCCATCAGCGGACCGACTAGCGGGGGGGCCGAGACCCAGTACTTC. Its translation is CAISGPTSGGAETQYF.